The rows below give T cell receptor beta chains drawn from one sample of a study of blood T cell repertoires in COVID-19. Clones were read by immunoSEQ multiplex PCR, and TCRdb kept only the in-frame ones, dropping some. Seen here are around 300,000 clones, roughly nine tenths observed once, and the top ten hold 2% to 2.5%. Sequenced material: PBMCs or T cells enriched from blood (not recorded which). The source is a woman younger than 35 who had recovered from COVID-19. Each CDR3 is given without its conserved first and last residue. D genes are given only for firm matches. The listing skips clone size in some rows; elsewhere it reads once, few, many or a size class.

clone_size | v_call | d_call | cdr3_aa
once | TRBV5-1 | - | ASSLSTGHGYT
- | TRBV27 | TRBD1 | ASSLIWDRDYTQY
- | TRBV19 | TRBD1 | ASSRQGWETQY
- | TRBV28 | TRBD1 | ASSQGQAYEQY
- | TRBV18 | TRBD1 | ASSPMRGLENIQY
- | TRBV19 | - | ASSPRAGTRETQY
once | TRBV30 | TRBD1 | AWSVQGDQPQH
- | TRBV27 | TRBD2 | ASSKPSMRGGINEQF
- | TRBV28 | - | ASSLRLGQGNQPQH
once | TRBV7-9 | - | ASSLERDTEAF
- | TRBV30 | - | AWTDNLWAEKLF
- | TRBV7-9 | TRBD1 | ASSFHGQGGYT
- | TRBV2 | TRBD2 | ASSEALLAGNQETQY
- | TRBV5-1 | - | ASSLGSEAF
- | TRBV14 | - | ASSLQNTEAF
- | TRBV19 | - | ASNEEMNTEAF
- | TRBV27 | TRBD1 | ASSFDRGYSPLH
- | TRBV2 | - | ASSDRDSNYGYT
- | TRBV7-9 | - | ASSNTGPHGYT
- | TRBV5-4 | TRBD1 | ASSWRGGGYGYT
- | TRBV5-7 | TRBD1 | ASSPGGQGDSNQPQH
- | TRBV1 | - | TSSQDCDEQF
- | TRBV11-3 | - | ASSRDAADTQY
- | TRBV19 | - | ASSRVNTEAF
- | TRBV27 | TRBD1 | ASRLTGTAPPEQY
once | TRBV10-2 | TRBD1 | ASYGQARNTEAF
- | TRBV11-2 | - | ASSLMTGGGNSPLH
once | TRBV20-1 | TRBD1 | SAGDSYGYT
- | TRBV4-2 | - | ASSQAQWASGTDTQY
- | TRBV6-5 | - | ASSYSTGAYNEKLF
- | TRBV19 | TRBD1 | ASSGDRNQPQH
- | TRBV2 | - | ASNRQGHEQY
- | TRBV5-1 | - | ASSLVGTRSYGYT
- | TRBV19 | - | ASTSGDPFNYGYT
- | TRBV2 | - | ASTTQGHYGYT